The 6 T cell receptor beta chains below come from one sample, sequenced in a study of human T cells and chemical hapten exposure. Via MiXCR, TCRdb re-called the RACE reads, giving one row per CDR3 protein. Among roughly 80,000 distinct CDR3 sequences listed, approximately 8.1% were seen once. Time point defined: healthy volunteer bleed at 6 weeks. Unfractionated whole blood yielded the extracted total RNA. The sample consisted of whole blood. These receptor sequences come from a female donor in good health. Some clones in this sample may be carry-over from other donors' samples.

To note about this clonotype: One end of the junction varies from germline; a read error may be responsible. This chain joins TRBV12-5 and TRBJ1-5; 10 nucleotides align to TRBD1. Germline CDR1 LGHNT, CDR2 FRNRAP. The CDR3 runs 15 residues. In DNA form, the CDR3 reads TGTGCTAGTGGTGCGGGGACAGGGGCTATCGATCCCCAGAATTTT. Amino acid sequence: CASGAGTGAIDPQNF.

This clonotype was counted ten times or more. The V call is TRBV12-3 or TRBV12-4, the J call TRBJ2-3, with 8 bases that match TRBD2. V shed 7 bases and J 4 bases; nucleotides not matched to a gene: 10. CDR3 length: 15 amino acids. The CDR3 here is CASIYGGGLADTQYF. The CDR3 DNA reads TGTGCCAGCATTTACGGCGGGGGGCTCGCAGATACGCAGTATTTT.

This clonotype was picked up many times. J is TRBJ2-1 and V is TRBV7-2; tentative D call: TRBD2 (5 bases). This CDR3 has 13 residues. Germline CDR1 and CDR2: SGHTA and FQGNSA. Deletions cut 2 bases from V and 9 bases from J, with 11 bases between. The CDR3, as DNA: TGTGCCAGCAGCTTAAGTCTAGCCGGTGAGCAGTTCTTC. Translated: CASSLSLAGEQFF. Filled out from reference TRBV7-2 and TRBJ2-1, the complete variable domain reads GAGVSQSPSNKVTEKGKDVELRCDPISGHTALYWYRQSLGQGLEFLIYFQGNSAPDKSGLPSDRFSAERTGGSVSTLTIQRTQQEDSAVYLCASSLSLAGEQFFGPGTRLTVL.

This chain links TRBV5-1 with TRBJ1-1; 11 bases agree with TRBD1. Germline lookup yields CDR1 SGHRS and CDR2 YFSETQ. CDR3 length: 14 residues. J was trimmed by 4 bases and V by 4 bases; bases with no gene match: 3. The CDR3 protein is CASSQGTGGTEAFF. The CDR3, as DNA: TGCGCCAGCAGCCAGGGGACAGGGGGCACTGAAGCTTTCTTT.

The CDR3 sequence: CASSLQEETQYF. The CDR3 DNA reads TGTGCCAGCAGCCTCCAGGAAGAGACCCAGTACTTC. V usage is TRBV7-2 and J usage is TRBJ2-5, with no clear D. Germline CDR1 and CDR2: SGHTA and FQGNSA. The V end was cut by 5 bases, the J end by 3 bases, with 7 bases between. The CDR3 is made up of 12 amino acids.

This clonotype has just a few counts. The chain couples TRBV3-1 to TRBJ1-2; no clear D. This CDR3 contains 17 residues. Per germline, CDR1 LGHDT and CDR2 YNNKEL (reference sequence). V was trimmed by 0 bases and J by 4 bases, leaving 18 bases between them. DNA of the CDR3: TGTGCCAGCAGCCAAGATCCCACCCAAGGGAGGATCTATGGCTACACCTTC. Its protein product is CASSQDPTQGRIYGYTF. Looking up the rest from reference TRBV3-1 and TRBJ1-2 gives the full variable domain: DTAVSQTPKYLVTQMGNDKSIKCEQNLGHDTMYWYKQDSKKFLKIMFSYNNKELIINETVPNRFSPKSPDKAHLNLHINSLELGDSAVYFCASSQDPTQGRIYGYTFGSGTRLTVV.